Given below is one T cell receptor (beta chain) in context. Its recognized antigen is unknown. No base-level quality is on record; no much larger clone is a single base apart. Trimmed from V: 3 bases; trimmed from J: 2 bases; junction bases lacking a gene match: 8. The cysteine opens and the phenylalanine closes a CDR3 of 17 amino acids. The CDR3 DNA has 51 bases and is translated from base 1. The germline V gene supplies CDR1 KGHSH and CDR2 LQKENI. This entry belongs to a study of blood T cell repertoires in COVID-19 (dated by TCRdb to 2019 to 2021). Background on the whole study: The collaborator samples originated in the United States, Italy and Spain and spanned the acute and convalescent phases of COVID-19. The material from the prospective study consisted of cDNA or gDNA derived from T cells, B-cell-depleted T cells, or PBMCs. Subjects who had been exposed to COVID-19, were actively infected with it, or had recovered from it provided the deeply sampled blood TCRbeta repertoires that made up the dataset. The repertoires were released in a freely available public database meant as a resource for research on the immune response to SARS-CoV-2. Samples came from the ongoing ImmuneRACE study (first 160 participants) plus 1,254 subjects from 6 global collaborators. Sample metadata almost always included a de-identified subject ID, COVID-19 status, age in years and sex. HLA class I and class II types, where available, came from metadata supplied by the sample provider rather than from assay-based typing. Study-wide findings and limitations: The quantity of clinical and demographic metadata differed by source and by participant and was supplied without curation.

TCRbeta CDR3 regions were amplified from genomic DNA using the immunoSEQ Assay, a bias-controlled multiplex PCR. In the paper's pipeline: The number of nucleated cells in each sample was estimated from the amplification of reference gene primers within the assay. To quantify the absolute abundance of each unique TCRbeta CDR3 rearrangement, sequence reads were collapsed and filtered. Productive Simpson clonality was computed per sample as the square root of Simpson's diversity index over productive rearrangements. Entries here come from immuneACCESS through TCRdb and include only in-frame sequences with V and J called. Some clones fail to appear in such tables; in the studies checked, an unresolved V gene covers under half of the shortfall, and the cause of the remainder is unknown. V and J calls and clone size are as listed in that table; D and trimming were resolved from the DNA. For this sample the table gives 300,000 to 400,000 clones, of which about 91% were detected only once. Together, the top ten hold 9.9% of the sample.

One collaborating source in Seattle enrolled patients while the patients were actively infected and followed the patients over time throughout the course of disease. Whole blood was collected in K2EDTA tubes by collaborating institutions according to the institutions' own protocols. For TCRbeta analysis, collaborators shipped samples as frozen whole blood, isolated PBMCs, or DNA extracted from either of those sample types. This receptor was obtained from a man aged 30 to 39 with COVID-19, enrolled during active disease. The sample comprised peripheral blood. Recombination joined TRBV18 with TRBJ2-3, with TRBD2 identical over 10 junction bases. CDR3 region: CASSPLTSGFFTDTQYF. The DNA sequence is given as TGTGCCAGCTCACCTTTGACTAGCGGGTTTTTCACAGATACGCAGTATTTT.